What follows are 25 T cell receptor beta chains derived from one specimen sequenced in a study of T cell repertoires in aging, cancer and after chemotherapy. Amplification of TCR beta used genomic DNA extracted from peripheral blood. Rearranged V-D-J TRB sequences were amplified with a mixed TRB-A/B primer pool. MiXCR was run by TCRdb on the multiplex PCR reads, yielding one entry per CDR3 protein. In the table there are about 5,200 distinct CDR3 sequences, about 25% of which are singletons. The sample taken for sequencing was blood. These receptors originate from a human donor in good health.

This chain uses TRBV20-1 with TRBJ2-5; 8 nucleotides align to TRBD2. The CDR3 extends over 13 amino acids. V was pared by 6 bases and J by 5 bases, with 8 bases of the junction left unmatched. Germline V gene sequence: CDR1 DFQATT, CDR2 SNEGSKA (reference sequence). CDR3 in DNA: TGCAGTGCGACGCAACGGGGGGGCGAGACCCAGTACTTC. It specifies CSATQRGGETQYF.

The CDR3 reads CASGWSPYTF. The CDR3 nucleotides read TGTGCCAGCGGCTGGAGCCCTTACACCTTC. The chain is built from TRBV28 and TRBJ1-2; unclear D gene. Per germline, CDR1 MDHEN and CDR2 SYDVKM. The CDR3 covers 10 residues. V was shortened by 8 bases and J by 11 bases, with 12 bases between the two germline ends.

This clonotype is medium-sized in the sample. The CDR3 sequence: CACRGLGGYTF. The CDR3 DNA reads as TGTGCCTGCCGAGGGCTGGGAGGCTACACCTTC. The V and J genes are TRBV30 and TRBJ1-2; D is undetermined. V was shortened by 6 bases and J by 8 bases, with 13 bases between the two germline ends. From germline, CDR1 is GTSNPN and CDR2 SVGIG (reference sequence). The CDR3 has 11 residues. The full variable domain, completed using reference TRBV30 and TRBJ1-2, is SQTIHQWPATLVQPVGSPLSLECTVEGTSNPNLYWYRQAAGRGLQLLFYSVGIGQISSEVPQNLSASRPQDRQFILSSKKLLLSDSGFYLCACRGLGGYTFGSGTRLTVV.

This clonotype was observed a handful of times. This chain links TRBV6-2 or TRBV6-3 with TRBJ1-6, with TRBD1 identical over 7 bases. This CDR3 is 16 amino acids long. Per the germline V gene, CDR1 is MNHEY and CDR2 is SVGEGT. The V gene end was trimmed by 6 bases and the J gene end by 13 bases; junction bases not matched to a gene: 18. The CDR3 DNA sequence: TGTGCCAGCAGCCAAACCAAGGGGGCGCCTGGTTTGCCCCTCCACTTT. Translating gives CASSQTKGAPGLPLHF.

In this sample, this clonotype turned up a few times. The chain has TRBV7-2 and TRBJ2-7, with 10 bases identical to TRBD1. The CDR3 is 16 residues long. J was trimmed by 3 bases and V by 4 bases; bases with no gene match: 9. In germline, CDR1 is SGHTA, CDR2 FQGNSA. In DNA form, the CDR3 reads TGTGCCAGCAGCTCGACAGGGGGCATGACATACTACGAGCAGTACTTC. Its translation: CASSSTGGMTYYEQYF.

This clonotype was picked up a small number of times. The chain combines TRBV7-9 with TRBJ1-6; the D is unclear. CDR3 length equals 17 residues. The V gene lost 5 bases and the J gene lost 8 bases, with 22 bases spanning the gap. Looked up from germline, CDR1 is SEHNR and CDR2 is FQNEAQ (reference sequence). The CDR3 region is CASSETPGPQPHSPLHF. The CDR3 region has the DNA TGTGCCAGCAGCGAAACCCCGGGCCCCCAGCCACATTCACCCCTCCACTTT.

This chain uses TRBV5-1 with TRBJ2-5; D is uncertain. The CDR3 length is 14 residues. Trimming left V 2 bases short and J 3 bases short, with 11 bases between. Looked up from germline, CDR1 is SGHRS and CDR2 is YFSETQ. The DNA for the CDR3 is TGCGCCAGCAGCTTAACCCCCATGGAAGAGACCCAGTACTTC. Encoded protein: CASSLTPMEETQYF.

This clonotype is labeled as medium-sized. The chain joins TRBV19 to TRBJ2-7, with TRBD2 matching 9 bases. CDR1 and CDR2 (germline): LNHDA, SQIVND (reference sequence). The CDR3 covers 20 residues. Trimming at V came to 5 bases and at J to 4 bases, leaving 24 bases not matched to a gene. The CDR3 here is CASSYPPTTSGTKRAYEQYF. DNA of the CDR3: TGTGCCAGTAGTTACCCTCCCACGACTAGCGGTACTAAACGGGCGTACGAGCAGTACTTC. The variable domain in full, completed from reference TRBV19 and TRBJ2-7, reads DGGITQSPKYLFRKEGQNVTLSCEQNLNHDAMYWYRQDPGQGLRLIYYSQIVNDFQKGDIAEGYSVSREKKESFPLTVTSAQKNPTAFYLCASSYPPTTSGTKRAYEQYFGPGTRLTVT.

By frequency in the sample, this clonotype is medium-sized (0.01 to 0.1%). CDR3 sequence: CASSIRSGTIHF. The CDR3 DNA follows: TGTGCCAGTAGTATAAGATCCGGGACAATCCACTTT. The V gene is TRBV19, the J gene TRBJ1-6; D possibly corresponds to TRBD1 (6 bases). V was shortened by 2 bases and J by 17 bases, with 13 bases between the two germline ends. This CDR3 region has 12 residues. CDR1 is LNHDA and CDR2 is SQIVND in the germline V gene (reference sequence).

This chain uses TRBV4-3 with TRBJ2-3, with a tentative D call TRBD2 (5 bases). The CDR3 sequence is 14 residues long. Per germline, CDR1 LGHNA and CDR2 YSLEER. Trimming cost V 0 bases and J 3 bases, with 7 bases left between them. The CDR3 bases are TGCGCCAGCAGCCAAGATCGAGGGACAGATACGCAGTATTTT. Translating it yields CASSQDRGTDTQYF.

The chain has TRBV12-5 and TRBJ1-2; TRBD1 agrees at 7 bases. V lost 11 bases and J lost 2; bases outside the gene matches: 5. This CDR3 is built from 12 residues. Germline values: CDR1 LGHNT, CDR2 FRNRAP. For the CDR3, the DNA is TGTGCTTCGTCGACAGGGAACTATGGCTACACCTTC. Protein product: CASSTGNYGYTF.

The chain employs TRBV7-9 and TRBJ2-1; no firm D call. From germline, CDR1 is SEHNR and CDR2 FQNEAQ (reference sequence). Trimming took off 5 bases at V and 5 bases at J, with 16 bases between the two ends. The CDR3 loop spans 15 amino acids. This chain's CDR3 is CASSPQESRNNEQFF. The CDR3 bases are TGTGCCAGCAGCCCGCAGGAGTCTCGAAACAATGAGCAGTTCTTC.

In this sample, this clonotype is medium-sized (0.01 to 0.1%). The rearrangement links TRBV18 to TRBJ2-1; D gene uncertain. The CDR3 is 12 amino acids. V lost 3 bases and J 10 bases, leaving 10 bases between the germline ends. The germline CDR1 and CDR2 sequences are KGHSH and LQKENI. This CDR3 is CASSPDTTEQFF. CDR3 nucleotides: TGTGCCAGCTCACCCGATACTACAGAGCAGTTCTTC.

Note on this clonotype: A much more abundant neighbour one base away suggests this may be a read error. J is TRBJ1-4 and V is TRBV19, with unresolved D. The CDR3 sequence is 13 residues long. Deletions cut 1 base from V and 8 bases from J, with 8 bases between. Germline V CDR1 and CDR2: LNHDA, SQIVND (reference sequence). In DNA form, the CDR3 reads TGTGCCAGTAGTATAGCACAACCCGAAAAACTGTTTTTT. It translates to CASSIAQPEKLFF.

This clonotype was seen just once. V and J are TRBV6-5 and TRBJ2-2; 8 nucleotides line up with TRBD1. The CDR3 runs to 15 residues. V lost 5 bases to trimming and J lost 2 bases; unmatched junction nucleotides: 4. Germline V gene lookup returns CDR1 MNHEY and CDR2 SVGAGI. CDR3: CASSRGQVNTGELFF. DNA for the CDR3: TGTGCCAGCAGTCGGGGACAGGTCAACACCGGGGAGCTGTTTTTT.

This clonotype is classed as medium-sized. V gene TRBV30 combines with J gene TRBJ2-7; tentative D call: TRBD1 (6 bases). The CDR3 extends over 13 amino acids. Germline CDR1 reads GTSNPN; CDR2 reads SVGIG (reference sequence). The V gene lost 2 bases and the J gene lost 4 bases, with 12 bases spanning the gap. CDR3 loop: CAWSPGVRYEQYF. The CDR3 DNA sequence: TGTGCCTGGAGTCCAGGGGTTCGGTACGAGCAGTACTTC.

The rearrangement links TRBV7-2 to TRBJ2-2; D call uncertain. In germline, CDR1 is SGHTA, CDR2 FQGNSA. Trimming removed 6 bases from V and 4 bases from J, with 6 bases in between. The CDR3 covers 12 residues. This CDR3 is CASSRFTGELFF. Written as DNA, the CDR3 is TGTGCCAGCAGTCGCTTCACCGGGGAGCTGTTTTTT.

J is TRBJ2-7 and V is TRBV12-3 or TRBV12-4, with D unclear. There are 14 residues in the CDR3. With 2 bases removed from V and 7 bases from J, the gap between germline ends came to 15 bases. The CDR3 DNA is TGTGCCAGCAGTTTAAAGGGTTGGGGTTCAGAGCAGTACTTC. This encodes CASSLKGWGSEQYF.

This clonotype was seen only a few times. This chain uses TRBV10-2 with TRBJ1-4; 7 bases line up with TRBD1. Germline V gene data show CDR1 as WSHSY and CDR2 as SAAADI. The CDR3 has 12 residues. Unmatched junction bases numbered 1, after V lost 8 bases and J lost 4 bases. The CDR3, as DNA: TGCGCCAGCCAGGGGGATAATGAAAAACTGTTTTTT. Its translation: CASQGDNEKLFF.

This clonotype is labeled as medium-sized. The chain couples TRBV7-9 to TRBJ2-6; D could derive from TRBD1 or TRBD2 (5 bases each). Per germline, CDR1 SEHNR and CDR2 FQNEAQ (reference sequence). Trimming took 6 bases from V and 3 from J, leaving 21 bases between them. There are 18 residues in the CDR3. This CDR3 is CASSSPGPSSLGANVLTF. The DNA for the CDR3 is TGTGCCAGCAGTTCCCCGGGACCGTCGTCCCTTGGGGCCAACGTCCTGACTTTC.

On this clonotype: A much larger clone is a single base away; this may be a read error. CDR3 loop: CASSHHWERLDSGELFF. The CDR3 coding sequence is TGTGCCAGCAGCCATCACTGGGAAAGGTTGGACTCCGGGGAGCTGTTTTTT. The rearrangement uses TRBV12-3 or TRBV12-4 and TRBJ2-2; TRBD2 might be the D (5 bases). V was clipped by 6 bases and J by 6 bases, with 23 bases between them. The CDR3 is made up of 17 amino acids.

This clonotype was found a few times. The V and J genes are TRBV5-4 and TRBJ1-2, with D unclear. This CDR3 comprises 16 residues. Trimming left V 2 bases short and J 3 bases short, with 17 bases between. CDR1 is SGHNT, CDR2 YYREEE, per germline (reference sequence). CDR3 region: CASSFGPDFGDYGYTF. The CDR3 DNA sequence: TGTGCCAGCAGCTTTGGGCCCGACTTTGGCGACTATGGCTACACCTTC.

The chain recombines TRBV5-5 with TRBJ1-4; possibly TRBD1 for D (5 bases). The germline V and J ends were trimmed by 2 bases and 8 bases, with 13 bases remaining between them. Germline V gives CDR1 SGHKS, CDR2 YYEKEE (reference sequence). The CDR3 consists of 14 residues. CDR3 sequence: CASSFGRDEEKLFF. CDR3 nucleotide sequence: TGTGCCAGCAGCTTCGGCAGGGATGAGGAAAAACTGTTTTTT.

This clonotype is labeled medium-sized. This chain links TRBV29-1 with TRBJ1-1, with D hard to call. Germline CDR1 and CDR2: SQVTM and ANQGSEA. The CDR3 runs 13 residues. V lost 0 bases, J lost 4 bases, and 9 bases lay in between. CDR3 nucleotides: TGCAGCGTTGAAGATCGGGAGGGCACTGAAGCTTTCTTT. This sequence encodes CSVEDREGTEAFF. Complete variable domain (other parts from reference TRBV29-1 and TRBJ1-1): SAVISQKPSRDICQRGTSLTIQCQVDSQVTMMFWYRQQPGQSLTLIATANQGSEATYESGFVIDKFPISRPNLTFSTLTVSNMSPEDSSIYLCSVEDREGTEAFFGQGTRLTVV.

As to this clonotype: Possible read error: a much larger clone is one base away. V and J are TRBV6-2 or TRBV6-3 and TRBJ2-2; D not certain. V was clipped by 4 bases and J by 6 bases, with 15 bases between them. Germline CDR1 is MNHEY and CDR2 is SVGEGT. The CDR3 is made up of 15 amino acids. CDR3 sequence reads: CASSLSRFTSGELFF. The DNA of the CDR3 is TGTGCCAGCAGTTTGTCCCGGTTCACGTCCGGGGAGCTGTTTTTT.